Reported below is one T cell receptor beta chain. Its antigen is undetermined. The data belong to a study of cytomegalovirus exposure and HLA in healthy donors. General study points: The authors listed 150 to 200 TCR beta chains as cytomegalovirus-associated. Accurate prediction of most subjects' HLA-A and HLA-B alleles from TCR beta sequences was reported.

In the PCR, 60 Vbeta and 13 Jbeta primers were used. Assay used: immunoSEQ multiplex PCR; TCRdb lists only in-frame clones, some missing. This sample carries 70,000 to 85,000 clones, under 80% of them seen once, and the ten largest clones take more than 8%. This TCR was recovered from a man in his forties in good health and CMV-seropositive. The sample taken for sequencing was PBMCs.

CDR3 protein: CASSSSGQSNQPQHF. Written as DNA, the CDR3 is TGTGCCAGCAGTTCCTCGGGACAGAGCAATCAGCCCCAGCATTTT. The rearrangement joins TRBV6-5 to TRBJ1-5, with TRBD1 identical over 7 bases. CDR1 and CDR2 from the germline V gene are MNHEY and SVGAGI. V lost 4 bases and J lost 1; bases outside the gene matches: 4. The CDR3 totals 15 residues.